The 14 T cell receptor beta chains reported below all come from one sample, sequenced in a study of cytomegalovirus exposure and HLA in healthy donors. Primers included in the PCR were 60 Vbeta and 13 Jbeta primers. Sequenced by immunoSEQ multiplex PCR; TCRdb stores in-frame clones only, minus some. This table holds some 110,000 clones, 73% found once. Sequencing input: PBMCs. All receptors come from a woman in her twenties or thirties in good health and CMV-seronegative.

The V gene is TRBV2, the J gene TRBJ2-3; TRBD2 matches at 11 bases. J gave up 5 bases and V 1 base, and 5 bases lay outside the gene matches. Germline V gene sequence: CDR1 SNHLY, CDR2 FYNNEI. CDR3 length: 16 amino acids. The CDR3 DNA reads as TGTGCCAGCAGTGAAGTAGCGGGAGGGCCTGTAGATACGCAGTATTTT. Translation gives CASSEVAGGPVDTQYF.

This clone was counted a single time. The chain combines TRBV7-2 with TRBJ2-5; 9 nucleotides agree with TRBD2. Trimming at V came to 5 bases and at J to 5 bases, leaving 3 bases not matched to a gene. CDR3 length: 13 residues. Germline assignment: CDR1 SGHTA and CDR2 FQGNSA. In nucleotides, the CDR3 is TGTGCCAGCAGCAGAACTAGCGGGGAGACCCAGTACTTC. Protein: CASSRTSGETQYF.

This chain uses TRBV28 with TRBJ1-2; 8 nucleotides agree with TRBD1. Germline V CDR1 and CDR2: MDHEN, SYDVKM. The CDR3 sequence is 16 residues long. V was pared by 1 base and J by 4 bases, with 8 bases of the junction left unmatched. The CDR3 protein is CASSLSATQGAYGYTF. In DNA, the CDR3 is TGTGCCAGCAGTTTATCAGCGACGCAGGGGGCCTATGGCTACACCTTC.

J is TRBJ1-2 and V is TRBV9; D might be TRBD1 (5 bases). V dropped 3 bases and J dropped 4 bases, with 16 bases sitting between them. Germline CDR1 SGDLS, CDR2 YYNGEE. The CDR3 has 15 residues. CDR3 amino acids: CASSGPGLGIYGYTF. CDR3 in DNA: TGTGCCAGCAGCGGCCCGGGACTGGGGATCTATGGCTACACCTTC.

The chain combines TRBV6-1 with TRBJ2-7, with unresolved D. V was clipped by 4 bases and J by 6 bases, with 7 bases between them. Germline CDR1 MNHNS, CDR2 SASEGT. This CDR3 comprises 11 residues. CDR3 nucleotides: TGTGCCAGCAGTGGCGGCTGCGAGCAGTACTTC. Its translation is CASSGGCEQYF.

The V call is TRBV19, the J call TRBJ1-2; no clear D. V lost 3 bases to trimming and J lost 3 bases, with 11 bases between them. The germline gives CDR1 LNHDA, CDR2 SQIVND (reference sequence). This CDR3 has 14 residues. CDR3 DNA sequence: TGTGCCAGTAGTATCATTCACGGGGACTATGGCTACACCTTC. Translating gives CASSIIHGDYGYTF.

The chain recombines TRBV6-1 with TRBJ1-6; D call uncertain. Germline-derived CDR1 and CDR2 are MNHNS and SASEGT. The V end lost 7 bases, the J end lost 8 bases, and 15 bases lay between the germline ends. CDR3 length: 14 residues. CDR3 coding DNA: TGTGCCAGCATACTTAATGGTGGGCATTCACCCCTCCACTTT. Residues: CASILNGGHSPLHF.

This clone occurred a few times. J is TRBJ1-1 and V is TRBV5-1, with D tentatively TRBD1 (5 bases). This CDR3 spans 15 amino acids. The V end lost 1 base, the J end lost 0 bases, and 10 bases lay between the germline ends. Germline assignment: CDR1 SGHRS and CDR2 YFSETQ. CDR3 sequence (DNA): TGCGCCAGCAGCTTGCTGGGGGGGATGAACACTGAAGCTTTCTTT. Its protein is CASSLLGGMNTEAFF.

In its sample, this clone was seen a few times. The CDR3 here is CASSQSSGTNGNEQFF. CDR3 DNA sequence: TGTGCCAGCTCACAATCATCCGGGACTAATGGAAATGAGCAGTTCTTC. J is TRBJ2-1 and V is TRBV18; TRBD2 matches 7 bases. Germline trimming cut 4 bases from V and 7 bases from J; bases unmatched to any gene: 13. The CDR3 loop spans 16 amino acids. Germline V gives CDR1 KGHSH, CDR2 LQKENI.

This CDR3 is CASNKGPGQGANSPLHF. CDR3 nucleotides: TGTGCCAGCAACAAAGGACCGGGACAGGGGGCAAATTCACCCCTCCACTTT. This chain joins TRBV7-2 and TRBJ1-6; TRBD1 aligns across 12 bases. The CDR3 totals 17 residues. Trimming took 7 bases from V and 7 from J; bases not matched to a gene: 11. CDR1 is SGHTA and CDR2 is FQGNSA in the germline V gene.

V and J are TRBV19 and TRBJ1-1; possible D gene TRBD1, 6 bases. V lost 6 bases to trimming and J lost 2 bases, with 10 bases between them. CDR1 is LNHDA and CDR2 is SQIVND in the germline V gene (reference sequence). The CDR3 runs 13 residues. Here the CDR3 reads CASRTGPNTEAFF. In nucleotides, the CDR3 is TGTGCCAGTAGAACAGGGCCTAACACTGAAGCTTTCTTT.

The V and J genes are TRBV4-2 and TRBJ1-2, with 8 bases that match TRBD1. CDR1 is LGHNA, CDR2 YNFKEQ, per germline. V lost 0 bases, J lost 7 bases, and 1 base stayed unmatched. CDR3 length equals 13 residues. The CDR3 coding sequence is TGTGCCAGCAGCCAAGACAGGGGGCTTGGCTACACCTTC. This translates into CASSQDRGLGYTF.

The J gene is TRBJ2-7, the V gene TRBV11-2; TRBD1 matches at 8 bases. From germline, CDR1 is SGHAT and CDR2 FQNNGV. V lost 5 bases and J lost 4; bases outside the gene matches: 13. The CDR3 spans 16 residues. DNA of the CDR3: TGTGCCAGCAGCCCACTCAACGACAGGGGAGTTTACGAGCAGTACTTC. It is translated as CASSPLNDRGVYEQYF.

The chain links TRBV6-5 to TRBJ2-4, with 10 positions matching TRBD2. CDR1 and CDR2 (germline): MNHEY, SVGAGI. This CDR3 is 14 amino acids long. J lost 9 bases, V lost 6 bases, and 8 bases had no gene match. CDR3 bases: TGTGCCAGCAGCCCCAGCGGGAGGGCGACCATTCAGTACTTC. Translating gives CASSPSGRATIQYF.